The source of this T cell receptor beta chain is a study of OX40 agonist ivuxolimab in advanced cancers. The study, taken as a whole, reports: In general, CD8+ T cells held more expanded clones than CD4+ did, on average.

Turning to this clone: Its antigen remains unknown.

The assay was immunoSEQ multiplex PCR, and TCRdb's table has in-frame clones only and misses some. The sample includes around 100,000 clones, roughly 95% of them seen just once. The CDR3 loop spans 14 amino acids. V lost 0 bases to trimming and J lost 3 bases, with 5 bases between them. From germline, CDR1 is SGHAT and CDR2 FQNNGV. The starting material was CD4+ or CD8+ T cells sorted from blood, obtained in a trial of the OX40 agonist ivuxolimab. This clonotype was sampled from an adult with an advanced solid tumor such as melanoma, head and neck, liver or kidney cancer. The rearrangement uses TRBV11-2 and TRBJ2-2; no clear D. The CDR3 sequence is CASSLDSYTGELFF. Here the CDR3 DNA reads TGTGCCAGCAGCTTAGATTCATACACCGGGGAGCTGTTTTTT. Full variable domain (outside the CDR3, taken from reference TRBV11-2 and TRBJ2-2): EAGVAQSPRYKIIEKRQSVAFWCNPISGHATLYWYQQILGQGPKLLIQFQNNGVVDDSQLPKDRFSAERLKGVDSTLKIQPAKLEDSAVYLCASSLDSYTGELFFGEGSRLTVL.